The 7 T cell receptor beta chains below were found in one sample sequenced in a study of cytomegalovirus exposure and HLA in healthy donors. PCR used 60 Vbeta primers and 13 Jbeta primers. The assay was immunoSEQ multiplex PCR, and TCRdb's table has in-frame clones only and misses some. The top ten hold roughly 25% of the sample, which has roughly 63,000 clones, less than 75% seen once. The specimen was PBMCs. The receptor set was obtained from a man over 45 in good health and CMV-seropositive.

This clone has just a few counts. The chain links TRBV9 to TRBJ1-3, with 8 bases identical to TRBD1. The CDR3 covers 15 residues. The germline CDR1 and CDR2 sequences are SGDLS and YYNGEE. Trimming took 2 bases from V and 0 from J; bases not matched to a gene: 1. The CDR3 sequence is CASSVQGASGNTIYF. The CDR3 DNA reads TGTGCCAGCAGCGTCCAGGGGGCCTCTGGAAACACCATATATTTT.

The chain has TRBV6-5 and TRBJ2-7, with 7 nucleotides matching TRBD2. CDR1 is MNHEY, CDR2 SVGAGI, per germline. V lost 5 bases and J lost 7; bases outside the gene matches: 11. This CDR3 has 14 amino acids. DNA of the CDR3: TGTGCCAGCAGTCCTAGGGGCGGGAGAGAAGAGCAGTACTTC. This gives the protein CASSPRGGREEQYF.

V and J are TRBV27 and TRBJ2-1; 12 nucleotides agree with TRBD2. The CDR3 is 16 amino acids. Unmatched junction bases numbered 6, after V lost 3 bases and J lost 6 bases. Looked up from germline, CDR1 is MNHEY and CDR2 is SMNVEV (reference sequence). Here the CDR3 reads CASSFGASGRVNEQFF. CDR3 coding DNA: TGTGCCAGCAGTTTTGGGGCTAGCGGGAGGGTCAATGAGCAGTTCTTC.

The rearrangement links TRBV7-8 to TRBJ2-5, with D possibly being TRBD2 (6 bases). Trimming pared 1 base from V and 3 bases from J, leaving 21 bases between. The CDR3 extends over 18 amino acids. Germline values: CDR1 SGHVS, CDR2 FQNEAQ. CDR3 in DNA: TGTGCCAGCAGCTTAGAAACCGGGACTCGTCTATCGGAAGAGACCCAGTACTTC. This gives the protein CASSLETGTRLSEETQYF.

This clone turned up a few times. The rearrangement joins TRBV6-6 to TRBJ1-3, with D perhaps matching TRBD1 (6 bases). With 0 bases removed from V and 2 bases from J, the gap between germline ends came to 8 bases. CDR3 length: 15 residues. CDR1 is MNHNY and CDR2 is SVGAGI in the germline V gene (reference sequence). CDR3 loop: CASSYSGATGNTIYF. The CDR3, as DNA: TGTGCCAGCAGTTACTCGGGGGCGACTGGAAACACCATATATTTT.

This sequence joins TRBV11-2 and TRBJ2-5; 12 nucleotides agree with TRBD2. Germline V gene sequence: CDR1 SGHAT, CDR2 FQNNGV. The CDR3 runs 16 residues. V lost 5 bases and J lost 5; bases outside the gene matches: 9. CDR3 protein: CASSLLAGGLWETQYF. For the CDR3, the DNA is TGTGCCAGCAGCCTCCTAGCGGGGGGGCTCTGGGAGACCCAGTACTTC.

This chain uses TRBV28 with TRBJ1-2; the match to TRBD1 covers 7 bases. The J segment lost 2 bases and the V segment lost 5 bases, leaving 8 bases of the junction unmatched. The CDR3 loop spans 15 amino acids. Germline CDR1 MDHEN, CDR2 SYDVKM. The CDR3 DNA sequence: TGTGCCAGCAGTCCCTGGACAGGATTAAACTATGGCTACACCTTC. Its translation is CASSPWTGLNYGYTF.